This T cell receptor (beta chain) derives from a study of T-cell memory formation after mild COVID-19. TCRdb re-called the 5' RACE reads with MiXCR, one entry per CDR3 protein. The table includes 14,000 to 15,000 distinct CDR3 sequences, around a fifth detected once. This clonotype came up many times. The specimen was PBMCs or a T cell subset sorted from them (not recorded which). The sequence was collected from a man aged 18 to 30 who had mild COVID-19 (a few samples of this study predate the infection). Cell type and time point are not known.

The CDR3 DNA is TGTGCCACCAGTGGACGGGTCGCTAATCAGCCCCAGCATTTT. Amino acids: CATSGRVANQPQHF. The gene calls are TRBV24-1 and TRBJ1-5; D unresolved. Trimming removed 5 bases from V and 4 bases from J, with 11 bases in between. This CDR3 has 14 amino acids. CDR1 is KGHDR and CDR2 is SFDVKD in the germline V gene.